The 24 T cell receptor beta chains in this list originate from one sample, sequenced in a study of OX40 agonist ivuxolimab in advanced cancers. Sequencing was performed with immunoSEQ multiplex PCR; in TCRdb, only in-frame clones are kept and a portion is missing. The sample holds approximately 16,000 clones, roughly 79% seen once. The sequences come from CD4+ or CD8+ T cells sorted from blood, collected in a trial of the OX40 agonist ivuxolimab. These receptors were collected from an adult with an advanced solid tumor such as melanoma, head and neck, liver or kidney cancer.

The CDR3 region has the DNA TGCAGCGTTGAAGGGTGGGGAGAGACCCAGTACTTC. Translated, it gives CSVEGWGETQYF. The chain is built from TRBV29-1 and TRBJ2-5, with D uncertain. Trimming stripped 1 base from V and 4 bases from J, with 7 bases between. Germline V gene lookup returns CDR1 SQVTM and CDR2 ANQGSEA. CDR3 length equals 12 residues.

The CDR3 here is CASSLTNSPLHF. The CDR3 DNA reads TGTGCCAGCAGCTTGACGAATTCACCCCTCCACTTT. V is TRBV5-7 and J is TRBJ1-6; D remains ambiguous. TRBV5-7 is placed among ORFs of uncertain function. The V gene lost 1 base and the J gene lost 7 bases, with 3 bases spanning the gap. This CDR3 contains 12 residues.

This chain connects TRBV7-6 to TRBJ2-5; D is perhaps TRBD1 or TRBD2 (6 bases each). Trimming took 6 bases from V and 1 from J, leaving 15 bases between them. The length of the CDR3 is 15 residues. CDR1 SGHVS and CDR2 FNYEAQ come from the germline V gene. Here the CDR3 DNA reads TGTGCCAGCAGGTCTACCGGGGGCCCCCAAGAGACCCAGTACTTC. Translation: CASRSTGGPQETQYF.

The chain has TRBV2 and TRBJ2-5, with 8 bases lining up with TRBD1. The CDR3 has 16 amino acids. V gave up 6 bases and J gave up 0 bases; unmatched junction bases: 9. CDR1 SNHLY and CDR2 FYNNEI come from the germline V gene. The CDR3 region is CASSSWGQDYQETQYF. For the CDR3, the DNA is TGTGCCAGCAGCTCTTGGGGACAGGATTACCAAGAGACCCAGTACTTC.

There are a few counts of this clone. V and J are TRBV5-6 and TRBJ2-7; D gene uncertain. Germline-derived CDR1 and CDR2 are SGHDT and YYEEEE. V was clipped by 3 bases and J by 0 bases, with 16 bases between them. This CDR3 spans 16 amino acids. The CDR3 loop reads CASSSSDTTYSYEQYF. CDR3 nucleotide sequence: TGTGCCAGCAGCTCCTCGGATACCACCTACTCCTACGAGCAGTACTTC.

V and J are TRBV6-1 and TRBJ2-5, with 9 bases matching TRBD1. The CDR3 length is 15 residues. CDR1 and CDR2 from the germline V gene are MNHNS and SASEGT. V shed 3 bases and J 4 bases; nucleotides not matched to a gene: 6. The CDR3 reads CASSDRQGDLETQYF. The CDR3 DNA is TGTGCCAGCAGTGATCGACAGGGGGATTTAGAGACCCAGTACTTC.

This clone was observed a few times. The chain combines TRBV13 with TRBJ2-7; TRBD1 matches 10 bases. The CDR3 sequence is 14 residues long. Looked up from germline, CDR1 is PRHDT and CDR2 is FYEKMQ (reference sequence). The J segment lost 3 bases and the V segment lost 5 bases, leaving 4 bases of the junction unmatched. This CDR3 is CASSVRDRGYEQYF. The CDR3 DNA follows: TGTGCCAGCAGCGTCCGGGACAGGGGCTACGAGCAGTACTTC.

The gene calls are TRBV7-9 and TRBJ2-5, with D unresolved. Trimming removed 5 bases at V and 5 bases at J, with 15 bases between. The germline CDR1 and CDR2 sequences are SEHNR and FQNEAQ (reference sequence). The CDR3 totals 14 residues. CDR3 protein: CASSPLLAVETQYF. The CDR3 DNA follows: TGTGCCAGCAGCCCATTGCTTGCAGTTGAGACCCAGTACTTC.

The rearrangement links TRBV4-3 to TRBJ2-7; the D gene is possibly TRBD2 (7 bases). Trimming left V 4 bases short and J 3 bases short, with 13 bases between. CDR3 length: 14 residues. Germline V gives CDR1 LGHNA, CDR2 YSLEER. CDR3 amino acids: CASSLGGQGYEQYF. The CDR3 nucleotides are TGCGCCAGCAGCCTGGGGGGGCAGGGCTACGAGCAGTACTTC.

The chain carries TRBV19 and TRBJ2-7, with 13 positions matching TRBD2. After removal of 5 bases from V and 2 bases from J, the junction contained 6 bases not matched to a gene. Germline CDR1 and CDR2: LNHDA and SQIVND (reference sequence). The CDR3 extends over 16 amino acids. The CDR3 spells CASSLGTSGAPYEQYF. CDR3 nucleotide sequence: TGTGCCAGTAGTTTGGGGACTAGCGGGGCGCCCTACGAGCAGTACTTC.

This clone occurred a few times. V usage is TRBV6-5 and J usage is TRBJ2-7, with D tentatively TRBD1 (6 bases). Germline V gene lookup returns CDR1 MNHEY and CDR2 SVGAGI. Trimming pared 6 bases from V and 5 bases from J, leaving 17 bases between. CDR3 length equals 14 residues. CDR3 amino acids: CASSLTGIIDEQYF. Here the CDR3 DNA reads TGTGCCAGCAGCCTTACAGGGATCATAGACGAGCAGTACTTC.

In this sample, this clone turned up a few times. V usage is TRBV28 and J usage is TRBJ2-7, with D possibly matching TRBD2 (5 bases). The V end was cut by 7 bases, the J end by 1 base, with 11 bases between. Germline V gene sequence: CDR1 MDHEN, CDR2 SYDVKM. The CDR3 covers 13 residues. CDR3: CASTLPGSYEQYF. The CDR3 bases are TGTGCCAGCACCCTGCCGGGATCCTACGAGCAGTACTTC.

This clone has just one count. The chain carries TRBV7-8 and TRBJ2-7, with D perhaps matching TRBD2 (6 bases). Trimming took off 5 bases at V and 3 bases at J, with 11 bases between the two ends. The germline gives CDR1 SGHVS, CDR2 FQNEAQ. The CDR3 covers 13 residues. CDR3 nucleotide sequence: TGTGCCAGCAGCGCGGGACCAAACTACGAGCAGTACTTC. Its translation: CASSAGPNYEQYF.

Written as DNA, the CDR3 is TGCGCCAGCAGCCACTGGCTAGCCCAAACCTTATCCTACAATGAGCAGTTCTTC. Its protein is CASSHWLAQTLSYNEQFF. The chain combines TRBV4-3 with TRBJ2-1; a weak D match, TRBD2 (5 bases). Germline values: CDR1 LGHNA, CDR2 YSLEER. CDR3 length: 18 amino acids. The germline V and J ends were trimmed by 3 bases and 1 base, with 19 bases remaining between them.

This rearrangement joins TRBV10-3 to TRBJ1-2; D possibly corresponds to TRBD1 (6 bases). The germline V gene has CDR1 ENHRY and CDR2 SYGVKD. CDR3 length: 13 residues. V lost 10 bases and J lost 4, with 16 bases in between. Here the CDR3 DNA reads TGTGCCACCACGAGCTCACAGGGCTATGGCTACACCTTC. Protein sequence: CATTSSQGYGYTF.

The chain carries TRBV7-6 and TRBJ2-1, with 7 positions matching TRBD1. After removal of 6 bases from V and 0 bases from J, the junction contained 5 bases not matched to a gene. CDR1 and CDR2 from the germline V gene are SGHVS and FNYEAQ. This CDR3 comprises 15 residues. The CDR3 here is CASSYGDSSYNEQFF. The DNA of the CDR3 is TGTGCCAGCAGTTACGGGGACAGCTCCTACAATGAGCAGTTCTTC.

This clone was seen more than once but under ten times. The V and J genes are TRBV7-9 and TRBJ2-1; 11 nucleotides agree with TRBD2. Germline V lookup: CDR1 SEHNR, CDR2 FQNEAQ (reference sequence). This CDR3 has 15 residues. The V gene end was trimmed by 5 bases and the J gene end by 3 bases; junction bases not matched to a gene: 3. CDR3 DNA sequence: TGTGCCAGCAGCATACTAGCGGGGGACTACAATGAGCAGTTCTTC. Its translation: CASSILAGDYNEQFF.

DNA for the CDR3: TGTGCCAGCAGTGAGGGTCAGGGGATTTTGTACGAGCAGTACTTC. Its translation is CASSEGQGILYEQYF. The chain uses TRBV2 and TRBJ2-7; TRBD1 is a possible D gene (6 bases). In germline, CDR1 is SNHLY, CDR2 FYNNEI. V was cut by 3 bases and J by 4 bases, with 16 bases left in between. The CDR3 has 15 amino acids.

The chain is built from TRBV29-1 and TRBJ2-1; D is unresolved. This CDR3 comprises 13 residues. V was clipped by 5 bases and J by 9 bases, with 17 bases between them. Per the germline V gene, CDR1 is SQVTM and CDR2 is ANQGSEA. CDR3 residues: CSVNGLGKGEQFF. The CDR3 region has the DNA TGCAGCGTTAATGGCCTAGGTAAGGGTGAGCAGTTCTTC.

For this clone: A junction boundary mismatches the germline segment, possibly from a read error. J is TRBJ1-2 and V is TRBV19; D remains unclear. The germline V gene encodes CDR1 LNHDA and CDR2 SQIVND (reference sequence). The CDR3 is 12 residues long. The DNA of the CDR3 is TGTGCCAGTAGCCTCTCTAACTATGGCCACACCTTC. Translated: CASSLSNYGHTF.

The gene calls are TRBV28 and TRBJ2-2; TRBD1 is a possible D gene (5 bases). CDR1 and CDR2 from the germline V gene are MDHEN and SYDVKM. V was shortened by 4 bases and J by 7 bases, with 22 bases between the two germline ends. This CDR3 contains 17 residues. The CDR3 reads CASSSPRSTVGYGELFF. CDR3 in DNA: TGTGCCAGCAGTTCCCCCAGGTCGACAGTCGGGTACGGGGAGCTGTTTTTT.

About this clone: Given a much more abundant clone one base away, this may be a read error. J is TRBJ1-5 and V is TRBV6-5; D call uncertain. Germline-derived CDR1 and CDR2 are MNHEY and SVGAGI. The CDR3 spans 13 residues. CDR3 sequence reads: CASSSGVSQLQHF. As DNA, the CDR3 is TGTGCCAGTTCGTCAGGAGTCAGTCAGCTCCAGCATTTT.

The chain recombines TRBV5-4 with TRBJ1-2, with a tentative D call TRBD1 (6 bases). Germline lookup yields CDR1 SGHNT and CDR2 YYREEE (reference sequence). Trimming took off 4 bases at V and 3 bases at J, with 16 bases between the two ends. The length of the CDR3 is 15 residues. The DNA of the CDR3 is TGTGCCAGCAGCCATTCAGACAGGCCCCACTATGGCTACACCTTC. Translation gives CASSHSDRPHYGYTF.

CDR3 in amino acids: CASSVPRSPVSSGANVLTF. CDR3 coding DNA: TGTGCCAGCAGCGTCCCCAGATCCCCCGTCAGCTCTGGGGCCAACGTCCTGACTTTC. The rearrangement uses TRBV9 and TRBJ2-6; unclear D gene. Trimming pared 2 bases from V and 0 bases from J, leaving 18 bases between. Germline V lookup: CDR1 SGDLS, CDR2 YYNGEE. The CDR3 sequence is 19 residues long.